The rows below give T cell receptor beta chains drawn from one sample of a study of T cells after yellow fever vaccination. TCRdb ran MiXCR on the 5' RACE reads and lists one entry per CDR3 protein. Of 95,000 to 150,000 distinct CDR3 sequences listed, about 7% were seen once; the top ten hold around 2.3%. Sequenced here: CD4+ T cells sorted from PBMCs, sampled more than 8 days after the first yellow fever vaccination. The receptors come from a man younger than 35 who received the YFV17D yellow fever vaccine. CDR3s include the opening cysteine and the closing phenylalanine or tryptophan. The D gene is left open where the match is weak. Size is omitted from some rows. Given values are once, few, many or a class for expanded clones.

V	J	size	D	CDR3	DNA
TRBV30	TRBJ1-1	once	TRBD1	CAWISRDRIFWNTEAFF	TGTGCCTGGATTAGCCGGGACAGGATTTTTTGGAACACTGAAGCTTTCTTT
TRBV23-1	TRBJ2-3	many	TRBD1	CASGHRGQYTTDTQYF	TGCGCCAGCGGGCACAGGGGGCAATATACCACAGATACGCAGTATTTT
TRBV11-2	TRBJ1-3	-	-	CASSSWGESSGNTIYF	TGTGCCAGCAGCTCCTGGGGGGAAAGCTCTGGAAACACCATATATTTT
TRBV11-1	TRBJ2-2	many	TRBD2	CASSSGGIGELFF	TGTGCCAGCAGCTCCGGGGGGATCGGGGAGCTGTTTTTT
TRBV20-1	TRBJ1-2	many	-	CSAREAPGWVSGYTF	TGCAGTGCTAGAGAGGCCCCGGGTTGGGTCTCTGGCTACACCTTC
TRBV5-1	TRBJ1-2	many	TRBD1	CASSLRQGARGYTF	TGCGCCAGCAGCTTGCGGCAGGGGGCGCGAGGCTACACCTTC
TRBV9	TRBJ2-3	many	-	CASSVVWNTDTQYF	TGTGCCAGCAGCGTAGTTTGGAACACAGATACGCAGTATTTT
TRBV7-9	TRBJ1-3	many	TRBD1	CASSSTLQGAGNTIYF	TGTGCCAGCAGCTCAACATTACAGGGGGCTGGAAACACCATATATTTT
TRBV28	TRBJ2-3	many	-	CASMGADTQYF	TGTGCCAGCATGGGAGCAGATACGCAGTATTTT
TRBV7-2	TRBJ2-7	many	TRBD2	CASSLALAGTPSKYEQYF	TGTGCCAGCAGCTTAGCGCTAGCGGGGACTCCTAGTAAATACGAGCAGTACTTC
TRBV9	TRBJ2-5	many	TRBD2	CASSRSFGGFQETQYF	TGTGCCAGCAGCCGATCCTTCGGGGGGTTCCAAGAGACCCAGTACTTC
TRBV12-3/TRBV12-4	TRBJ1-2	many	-	CASSLVIGGYGYTF	TGTGCCAGCAGTTTAGTTATAGGGGGCTATGGCTACACCTTC
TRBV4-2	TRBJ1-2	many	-	CASSQDERYGYTF	TGTGCCAGCAGCCAAGATGAGAGATATGGCTACACCTTC
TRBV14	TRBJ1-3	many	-	CASSPRLSGNTIYF	TGTGCCAGCAGCCCCCGACTCTCTGGAAACACCATATATTTT
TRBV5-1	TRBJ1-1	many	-	CASSFVRHTEAFF	TGCGCCAGCAGCTTCGTTCGGCACACTGAAGCTTTCTTT
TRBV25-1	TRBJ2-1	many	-	CASSEFWLGEQFF	TGTGCCAGCAGTGAATTCTGGTTGGGTGAGCAGTTCTTC
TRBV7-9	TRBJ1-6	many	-	CASRLDTDNSPLHF	TGTGCCAGCAGACTAGATACAGATAATTCACCCCTCCACTTT
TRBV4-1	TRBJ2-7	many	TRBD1	CASSQPGQGGPEQYF	TGCGCCAGCAGCCAGCCGGGACAGGGTGGCCCAGAGCAGTACTTC
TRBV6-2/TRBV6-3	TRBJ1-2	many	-	CASSDWDYGYTF	TGTGCCAGCAGCGACTGGGACTATGGCTACACCTTC
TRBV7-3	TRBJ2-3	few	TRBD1	CASSTGTGGFTDTQYF	TGTGCCAGCAGCACCGGGACAGGGGGCTTTACAGATACGCAGTATTTT
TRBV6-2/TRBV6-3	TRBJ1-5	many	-	CASSQIHGASNQPQHF	TGTGCCAGCAGTCAGATACACGGGGCGAGCAATCAGCCCCAGCATTTT
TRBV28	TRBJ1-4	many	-	CASYQPGGYTNEKLFF	TGTGCCAGCTACCAACCGGGGGGCTATACTAATGAAAAACTGTTTTTT
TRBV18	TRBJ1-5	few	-	CASSPHGHQPQHF	TGTGCCAGCTCACCGCATGGGCACCAGCCCCAGCATTTT
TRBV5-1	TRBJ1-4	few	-	CASSLLGTEKLFF	TGCGCCAGCAGCTTGTTGGGCACCGAAAAACTGTTTTTT
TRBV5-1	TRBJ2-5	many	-	CASSLDIGRRETQYF	TGCGCCAGCAGCTTGGACATCGGGCGGAGAGAGACCCAGTACTTC
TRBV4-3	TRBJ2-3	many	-	CASSQEGAGTDTQYF	TGCGCCAGCAGCCAAGAGGGGGCAGGCACAGATACGCAGTATTTT
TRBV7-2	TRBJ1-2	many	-	CASSLLPWGYTF	TGTGCCAGCAGCTTACTTCCTTGGGGCTACACCTTC
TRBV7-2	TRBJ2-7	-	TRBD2	CASSSRRLAGNEQYF	TGTGCCAGCAGCTCCCGTCGACTAGCGGGGAACGAGCAGTACTTC
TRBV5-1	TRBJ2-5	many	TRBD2	CASGLLAEQETQYF	TGCGCCAGCGGCCTTCTAGCGGAACAAGAGACCCAGTACTTC
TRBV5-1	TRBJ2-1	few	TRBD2	CASSDSGGSYNEQFF	TGCGCCAGCAGCGACAGCGGGGGATCTTACAATGAGCAGTTCTTC
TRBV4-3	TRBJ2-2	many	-	CASSQGARYLNTGELFF	TGCGCCAGCAGCCAAGGGGCCAGATACCTTAACACCGGGGAGCTGTTTTTT
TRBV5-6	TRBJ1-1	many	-	CASKYLEQSYTEAFF	TGTGCCAGCAAATACCTGGAACAGTCGTACACTGAAGCTTTCTTT
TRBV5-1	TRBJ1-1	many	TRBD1	CASSFRQGMNTEAFF	TGCGCCAGCAGCTTTAGACAGGGGATGAACACTGAAGCTTTCTTT
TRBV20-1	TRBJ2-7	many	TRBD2	CSAWRSGAGSYEQYF	TGCAGTGCTTGGCGTAGCGGGGCTGGATCCTACGAGCAGTACTTC
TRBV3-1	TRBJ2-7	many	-	CASSQELAGRSYF	TGTGCCAGCAGCCAAGAACTAGCAGGACGGTCGTACTTC
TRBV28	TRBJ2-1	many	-	CASRRWTVNEQFF	TGTGCCAGCAGACGTTGGACGGTCAATGAGCAGTTCTTC
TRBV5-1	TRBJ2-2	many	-	CASSLAAEGDGELFF	TGCGCCAGCAGCTTGGCGGCAGAGGGGGACGGGGAGCTGTTTTTT
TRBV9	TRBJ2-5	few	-	CASSVDGVATQYF	TGTGCCAGCAGCGTAGATGGGGTAGCCACCCAGTACTTC
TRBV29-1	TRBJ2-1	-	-	CSVEETGYYNEQFF	TGCAGCGTTGAAGAAACAGGGTACTACAATGAGCAGTTCTTC